These T cell receptor beta chains were read from a single sample in a study of T cell repertoires in cytomegalovirus infection. TCRdb re-derived calls from the reads in MiXCR, one entry per CDR3 protein. Found here are 200,000 to 300,000 distinct CDR3 sequences, approximately 9% of them singletons; the top ten hold over 13%. Sequencing was carried out using PBMCs. The receptors here all came from a human donor in good health (CMV status not recorded). Some clones in this sample may be carry-over from other donors' samples. Both conserved end residues are part of each CDR3. The order of the fields is D gene, J gene, clone size, V gene, CDR3 DNA, CDR3 protein. D genes are given only for firm matches. The listing skips clone size in some rows; elsewhere it reads once, few, many or a size class.

TRBD1,TRBJ2-7,many,TRBV19,TGTGCCAGTAGTTTTACACCGGGACAGGGGCCCTACGAGCAGTACTTC,CASSFTPGQGPYEQYF
-,TRBJ2-3,many,TRBV7-6,TGTGCCAGCAGACAAGGGCGCCGGACCGGCAGCACAGATACGCAGTATTTT,CASRQGRRTGSTDTQYF
-,TRBJ1-6,many,TRBV6-2/TRBV6-3,TGTGCCAGCGACAACCCAAGCTCCTATAATTCACCCCTCCACTTT,CASDNPSSYNSPLHF
TRBD2,TRBJ2-1,many,TRBV19,TGTGCCAGTAGTACCCTGACTAGCGGGAGATCCAATGAGCAGTTCTTC,CASSTLTSGRSNEQFF
TRBD1,TRBJ1-5,many,TRBV28,TGTGCCAGCACTCTTGGTGGAGGACAGGGCTCCCCCTCGGGCAATCAGCCCCAGCATTTT,CASTLGGGQGSPSGNQPQHF
-,TRBJ2-2,many,TRBV12-3/TRBV12-4,TGTGCCAGCAGCCTACAGAGGACCGGGGAGCTGTTTTTT,CASSLQRTGELFF
-,TRBJ2-1,many,TRBV11-3,TGTGCCAGCAGCGCGGGCAGGGCCTCGAATGAGCAGTTCTTC,CASSAGRASNEQFF
-,TRBJ1-4,many,TRBV7-9,TGTGCCAGCAGCTTTGCCTTAGGGGGGGCTTTTGAAAAACTGTTTTTT,CASSFALGGAFEKLFF
TRBD2,TRBJ2-7,many,TRBV7-2,TGTGCCAGCAGCAAAAACGGGGGGGCCTACGAGCAGTACTTC,CASSKNGGAYEQYF
TRBD2,TRBJ2-1,many,TRBV6-2/TRBV6-3,TGTGCCAGCAGTTACCCGGGGGGGCGGGTTGAGCAGTTCTTC,CASSYPGGRVEQFF
-,TRBJ1-2,many,TRBV7-2,TGTGCCAGCAGTTTAGCGGCCTCCCCGCGGGGCTACACCTTC,CASSLAASPRGYTF
TRBD1,TRBJ2-7,-,TRBV7-2,TGTGCCAGCAGACCCGGGGGACAGGGCCTTTCCGAGCAGTACTTC,CASRPGGQGLSEQYF
TRBD2,TRBJ2-7,many,TRBV7-2,TGTGCCAGCAGCTTAGAGGGCTCTAGCGGGGGCCACGAGCAGTACTTC,CASSLEGSSGGHEQYF
TRBD1,TRBJ1-5,many,TRBV7-9,TGTGCCAGCAGCTTAGAGTTCGGGACAGGGAGCAATCAGCCCCAGCATTTT,CASSLEFGTGSNQPQHF
TRBD1,TRBJ1-1,many,TRBV7-2,TGTGCCAGCAGTAAAACAGGGGAAACTGAAGCTTTCTTT,CASSKTGETEAFF
-,TRBJ2-7,-,TRBV12-5,TGTGCTAGTGGTCCTCCCGGGCCAGGGGGAGGCGAGCAGTACTTC,CASGPPGPGGGEQYF
TRBD2,TRBJ2-2,few,TRBV19,TGTGCCAGTAGAAGACTAGCCAGCTTTTACGGGGAGCTGTTTTTT,CASRRLASFYGELFF
TRBD1,TRBJ1-1,many,TRBV7-2,TGTGCCAGCAGCTCGGACAGGGTACGGACTGAAGCTTTCTTT,CASSSDRVRTEAFF
-,TRBJ1-2,few,TRBV10-3,TGTGCCATCAGTGACCAGGGCTTAGGTGGCTACACCTTC,CAISDQGLGGYTF
-,TRBJ1-3,few,TRBV11-2,TGTGCCAGCAGCGCGGGGCAGTCTGGAAACACCATATATTTT,CASSAGQSGNTIYF
-,TRBJ1-4,many,TRBV7-8,TGTGCCAGCAGCCCGATCCTCTACCAACGGGAAAAACTGTTTTTT,CASSPILYQREKLFF
-,TRBJ2-3,-,TRBV7-9,TGTGCCAGCAGCCCAGGAGCGTTCACAGATACGCAGTATTTT,CASSPGAFTDTQYF
-,TRBJ1-1,many,TRBV7-2,TGTGCCAGCAGCGCCACCCAGGGGACCCTTGCTTTCTTT,CASSATQGTLAFF
-,TRBJ2-7,many,TRBV6-1,TGTGCCACCTGGGCCTCCTACGAGCAGTACTTC,CATWASYEQYF
TRBD1,TRBJ1-1,few,TRBV6-2/TRBV6-3,TGTGCCAGCAGCATCCCTCCGGGACAGCCGAACACTGAAGCTTTCTTT,CASSIPPGQPNTEAFF
-,TRBJ1-1,many,TRBV7-9,TGTGCCAGCAGCTTACCGGACAGGAACACTGAAGCTTTCTTT,CASSLPDRNTEAFF
TRBD2,TRBJ2-1,-,TRBV24-1,TGTGCCACCAGTGACAGTAGCGGGAGAGGTGAATCTAATGAGCAGTTCTTC,CATSDSSGRGESNEQFF
-,TRBJ1-6,once,TRBV28,TGTGCCAGCAGCGAAACAGGGCGTCCTGTGTCCAATAATTCACCCCTCCACTTT,CASSETGRPVSNNSPLHF
-,TRBJ1-1,-,TRBV14,TGTGCCAGCAGGCAATCCGGGGCAGGGAACACTGAAGCTTTCTTT,CASRQSGAGNTEAFF
-,TRBJ1-5,few,TRBV2,TGTGCCAGCAGTGAAGTTTACGGGAGCAATCAGCCCCAGCATTTT,CASSEVYGSNQPQHF
-,TRBJ1-1,-,TRBV28,TGTGCCAGCAGTTATCTAGTGAACACTGAAGCTTTCTTT,CASSYLVNTEAFF
-,TRBJ1-1,many,TRBV2,TGTGCCAGCAGTGAATGGGTCAGGGAAGCTTTCTTT,CASSEWVREAFF
-,TRBJ2-3,many,TRBV5-1,TGCGCCAGCAGCTTAGTAGTCACGTCCGGCACAGATACGCAGTATTTT,CASSLVVTSGTDTQYF
-,TRBJ2-7,many,TRBV7-2,TGTGCCAGCACCGGAAGGCTAGGTACTGAGCAGTACTTC,CASTGRLGTEQYF
-,TRBJ2-3,many,TRBV7-2,TGTGCCAGCAGCTTAGGGGGGGCGGGTCTTTCAGATACGCAGTATTTT,CASSLGGAGLSDTQYF
-,TRBJ2-5,many,TRBV20-1,TGCAGTGCTAGAGATCTGAGGGGGGGCGCAGAGACCCAGTACTTC,CSARDLRGGAETQYF
TRBD1,TRBJ2-7,many,TRBV7-2,TGTGCCAGCAGCGCCGTGAGGGGGCCCTACGAGCAGTACTTC,CASSAVRGPYEQYF
TRBD1,TRBJ2-3,many,TRBV6-1,TGTGCCAGCAGTTTGGGGGGACAGGGAACAGATACGCAGTATTTT,CASSLGGQGTDTQYF
-,TRBJ2-2,few,TRBV20-1,TGCAGTGCTAAAGGGGGGTATAACACCGGGGAGCTGTTTTTT,CSAKGGYNTGELFF
-,TRBJ1-2,many,TRBV14,TGTGCCAGCAGCCAAGATAGTTTTAGAGTCAGTGGCTACACCTTC,CASSQDSFRVSGYTF
-,TRBJ2-3,many,TRBV6-5,TGTGCCAGCAGTGACGGGGATACGCAGTATTTT,CASSDGDTQYF
-,TRBJ1-2,few,TRBV6-2/TRBV6-3,TGTGCCAGCAGTCAGTTGTCGGGACATCATGGCTACACCTTC,CASSQLSGHHGYTF
-,TRBJ1-5,many,TRBV7-2,TGTGCCAGCAGCTTAACGGGGGTTAGCAATCAGCCCCAGCATTTT,CASSLTGVSNQPQHF
TRBD1,TRBJ1-2,few,TRBV18,TGTGCCAGCTCACAAGACAGGGGGCGCGATGGCTACACCTTC,CASSQDRGRDGYTF
TRBD2,TRBJ2-3,many,TRBV7-2,TGTGCCAGCAGCTTGACTAGCGGGCCAGATACGCAGTATTTT,CASSLTSGPDTQYF
TRBD2,TRBJ2-7,-,TRBV6-2/TRBV6-3,TGTGCCAGCAGTGGAGAGGGACTAGGATTCTACGAGCAGTACTTC,CASSGEGLGFYEQYF
-,TRBJ2-1,few,TRBV7-8,TGTGCCAGCAGCTTAGGTAGGGATAGGAATGAGCAGTTCTTC,CASSLGRDRNEQFF
-,TRBJ2-1,few,TRBV7-7,TGTGCTAGCAGCCTCATCATTGGTTCGAATGAGCAGTTCTTC,CASSLIIGSNEQFF
-,TRBJ1-1,many,TRBV7-2,TGTGCCAGCAGCTGGGGGGGAAGATTGAACACTGAAGCTTTCTTT,CASSWGGRLNTEAFF
-,TRBJ1-5,many,TRBV7-2,TGTGCCAGCAGCTGGTCGGTGGGACGGAGCAATCAGCCCCAGCATTTT,CASSWSVGRSNQPQHF
-,TRBJ1-1,many,TRBV7-2,TGTGCCAGCAGCTTAGGTCGCAGCGCTATGAACACTGAAGCTTTCTTT,CASSLGRSAMNTEAFF
-,TRBJ1-5,few,TRBV28,TGTGCCAGCAGTTCGACAGGCGGGCCTTATCAGCCCCAGCATTTT,CASSSTGGPYQPQHF
-,TRBJ2-7,many,TRBV7-8,TGTGCCAGCAGCTTAGTTCCCGGCTACTCTACGATGGAGTACTTC,CASSLVPGYSTMEYF
-,TRBJ1-6,many,TRBV7-8,TGTGCCAGCAGCTGGGACAAATCACCCCTCCACTTT,CASSWDKSPLHF
TRBD2,TRBJ2-1,-,TRBV7-6,TGTGCCAGCAGCTCCCAGCCTGTCGGGAGGGCCGGCAATGAGCAGTTCTTC,CASSSQPVGRAGNEQFF
-,TRBJ2-5,many,TRBV7-2,TGTGCCAGCAGCTTATCGGCGGGGTCTAGGGGTCAAGAGACCCAGTACTTC,CASSLSAGSRGQETQYF
-,TRBJ2-7,many,TRBV7-8,TGTGCCAGCAGCTTAGGGGTCGGATACGAGCAGTACTTC,CASSLGVGYEQYF
TRBD2,TRBJ2-2,many,TRBV7-2,TGTGCCAGCATGGGAGCGGGGGCCCTAACCGGGGAGCTGTTTTTT,CASMGAGALTGELFF
TRBD1,TRBJ2-1,many,TRBV6-2/TRBV6-3,TGTGCCAGCAGTCCTTGGACAGGGACGGGCTACAATGAGCAGTTCTTC,CASSPWTGTGYNEQFF